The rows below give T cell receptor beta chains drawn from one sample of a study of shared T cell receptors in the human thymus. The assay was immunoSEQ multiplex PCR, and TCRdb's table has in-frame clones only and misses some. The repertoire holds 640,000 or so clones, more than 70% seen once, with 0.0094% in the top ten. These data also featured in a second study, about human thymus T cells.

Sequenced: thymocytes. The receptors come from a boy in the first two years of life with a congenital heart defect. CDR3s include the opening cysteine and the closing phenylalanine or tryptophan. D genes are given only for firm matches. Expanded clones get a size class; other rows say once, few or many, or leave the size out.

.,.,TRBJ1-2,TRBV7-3,CASSLRGGTSYGYTF,TGTGCCAGCAGCTTAAGGGGGGGGACGTCCTATGGCTACACCTTC
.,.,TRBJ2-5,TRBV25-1,CASRPGLLYQETQYF,TGTGCCAGCAGGCCGGGACTCCTGTACCAAGAGACCCAGTACTTC
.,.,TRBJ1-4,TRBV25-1,CASRTGFNEKLFF,TGTGCCAGCAGGACTGGTTTCAATGAAAAACTGTTTTTT
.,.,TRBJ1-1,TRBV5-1,CASSLGGANTEAFF,TGCGCCAGCAGCTTGGGCGGAGCGAACACTGAAGCTTTCTTT
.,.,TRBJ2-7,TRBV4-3,CASSQSSSPSPTLYEQYF,TGCGCCAGCAGCCAAAGTTCTAGCCCCAGTCCCACCTTGTACGAGCAGTACTTC
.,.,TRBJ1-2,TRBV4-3,CASSLKVETEGFGYGYTF,TGCGCCAGCAGCCTCAAGGTCGAGACTGAGGGATTCGGCTATGGCTACACCTTC
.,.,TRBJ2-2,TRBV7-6,CASTINVGRVNTGELFF,TGTGCCAGCACCATAAATGTAGGCAGGGTTAACACCGGGGAGCTGTTTTTT
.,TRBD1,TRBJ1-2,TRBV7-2,CASSRDRINGYTF,TGTGCCAGCAGCCGGGACAGAATCAATGGCTACACCTTC
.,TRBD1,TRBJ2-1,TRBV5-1,CASSGRDRGHEQFF,TGCGCCAGCAGCGGCCGGGACAGGGGCCATGAGCAGTTCTTC
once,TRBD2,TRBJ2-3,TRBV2,CAISLLAGGSIGTDTQYF,TGTGCCATCTCGCTACTAGCGGGGGGCTCCATCGGTACAGATACGCAGTATTTT
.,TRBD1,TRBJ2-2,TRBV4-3,CASSLRTGVTGELFF,TGCGCCAGCAGCCTCAGAACAGGGGTCACCGGGGAGCTGTTTTTT
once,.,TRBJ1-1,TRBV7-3,CASSLEGFNRVNTEAFF,TGTGCCAGCAGCTTAGAAGGTTTTAACAGGGTGAACACTGAAGCTTTCTTT
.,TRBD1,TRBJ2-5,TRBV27,CASSLSRGDRQETQYF,TGTGCCAGCAGTTTATCTCGAGGGGACAGGCAAGAGACCCAGTACTTC
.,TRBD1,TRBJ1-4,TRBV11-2,CASSTRQGRSGELFF,TGTGCCAGCAGCACCCGACAGGGGCGCTCAGGGGAACTGTTTTTT
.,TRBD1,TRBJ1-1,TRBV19,CASSIGKGQGRYTEAFF,TGTGCCAGTAGTATAGGTAAGGGACAGGGCCGTTACACTGAAGCTTTCTTT
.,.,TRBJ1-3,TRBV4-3,CASSQEARVGTNSGNTIYF,TGCGCCAGCAGCCAAGAAGCTCGGGTGGGGACAAACTCTGGAAACACCATATATTTT
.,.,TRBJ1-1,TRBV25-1,CASSESNSGAEAFF,TGTGCCAGCAGTGAATCTAATTCAGGGGCTGAAGCTTTCTTT
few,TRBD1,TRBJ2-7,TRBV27,CASSLHNLGQGPSYEQYF,TGTGCCAGCAGTTTACACAACCTTGGACAGGGCCCCTCCTACGAGCAGTACTTC
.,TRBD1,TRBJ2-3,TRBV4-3,CASSQDLGRGQTDTQYF,TGCGCCAGCAGCCAAGATCTGGGCAGGGGGCAAACAGATACGCAGTATTTT
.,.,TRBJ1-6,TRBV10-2,CASSKNNGLPRLHF,TGCGCCAGCAGTAAAAACAACGGACTCCCGCGCCTCCACTTT
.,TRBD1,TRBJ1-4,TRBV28,CASSLTGTGPRKLFF,TGTGCCAGCAGTCTAACCGGGACAGGGCCGCGAAAACTGTTTTTT
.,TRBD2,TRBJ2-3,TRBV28,CASLSGSSTDTQYF,TGTGCCAGCCTTAGCGGGAGTAGCACAGATACGCAGTATTTT
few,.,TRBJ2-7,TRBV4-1,CASSQDPGREQYF,TGCGCCAGCAGCCAAGATCCAGGCCGCGAGCAGTACTTC
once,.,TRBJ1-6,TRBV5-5,CASSLDLRAGPNNSPLHF,TGTGCCAGCAGCTTGGATCTTAGGGCAGGGCCAAATAATTCACCCCTCCACTTT
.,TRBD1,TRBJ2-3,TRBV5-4,CASSPRQGFCTDTQYF,TGTGCCAGCAGCCCCCGACAGGGTTTTTGCACAGATACGCAGTATTTT
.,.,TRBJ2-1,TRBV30,CAWSHGSVHEQFF,TGTGCCTGGAGTCACGGTTCGGTGCATGAGCAGTTCTTC
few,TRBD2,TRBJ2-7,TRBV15,CATKRESGYEQYF,TGTGCCACCAAGCGGGAGAGCGGCTACGAGCAGTACTTC
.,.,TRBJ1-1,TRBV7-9,CASSPLRQNQAFF,TGTGCCAGCAGCCCCCTTAGACAGAACCAAGCTTTCTTT
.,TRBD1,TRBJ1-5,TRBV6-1,CASSEVRGTADQPQHF,TGTGCCAGCAGTGAAGTACGAGGGACAGCTGATCAGCCCCAGCATTTT
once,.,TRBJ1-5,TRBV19,CASSHRSNQPQHF,TGTGCCAGTAGTCACAGGAGCAATCAGCCCCAGCATTTT
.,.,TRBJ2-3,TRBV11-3,CASSLGERVTDTQYF,TGTGCCAGCAGCTTAGGGGAGAGGGTCACAGATACGCAGTATTTT
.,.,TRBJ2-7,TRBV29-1,CSVKGQGPYEQYF,TGCAGCGTAAAGGGGCAGGGCCCCTACGAGCAGTACTTC
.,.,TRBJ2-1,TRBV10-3,CAISEGRDNEQFF,TGTGCCATCAGTGAGGGGCGGGACAATGAGCAGTTCTTC
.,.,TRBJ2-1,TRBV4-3,CASSQDCGDSYNEQFF,TGCGCCAGCAGCCAAGATTGCGGGGACTCCTACAATGAGCAGTTCTTC
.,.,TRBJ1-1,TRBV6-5,CASRSTTGNTEAFF,TGTGCCAGCAGGAGTACTACGGGGAACACTGAAGCTTTCTTT
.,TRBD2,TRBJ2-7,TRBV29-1,CSVEGLAGVEQYF,TGCAGCGTTGAAGGACTAGCGGGAGTCGAGCAGTACTTC
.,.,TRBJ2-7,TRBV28,CASSHQGGSYEQYF,TGTGCCAGCAGCCACCAGGGGGGTTCCTACGAGCAGTACTTC
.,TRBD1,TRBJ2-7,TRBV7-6,CASSPGQGPYYEQYF,TGTGCCAGCAGCCCGGGACAGGGGCCTTACTACGAGCAGTACTTC
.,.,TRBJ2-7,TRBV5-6,CASSLVPPGGHEQYF,TGTGCCAGCAGCTTGGTACCCCCGGGGGGCCACGAGCAGTACTTC
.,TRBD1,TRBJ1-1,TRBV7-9,CASSLGQGETEAFF,TGTGCCAGCAGCTTAGGCCAGGGGGAGACTGAAGCTTTCTTT
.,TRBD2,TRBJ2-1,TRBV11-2,CASSDLAGSVNEQFF,TGTGCCAGCAGCGACCTAGCGGGGTCTGTCAATGAGCAGTTCTTC
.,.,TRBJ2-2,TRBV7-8,CASSHLFWGAGELFF,TGTGCCAGCAGCCATTTGTTTTGGGGAGCCGGGGAGCTGTTTTTT
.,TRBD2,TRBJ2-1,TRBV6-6,CASSYSLAGSGNEQFF,TGTGCCAGCAGTTACTCGTTAGCGGGAAGTGGTAATGAGCAGTTCTTC
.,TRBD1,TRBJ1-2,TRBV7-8,CASSSQGPGGYTF,TGTGCCAGCAGTTCACAGGGGCCGGGTGGCTACACCTTC
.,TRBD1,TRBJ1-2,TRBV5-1,CASSLALTGNLYGYTF,TGCGCCAGCAGCTTGGCCTTGACAGGGAACCTCTATGGCTACACCTTC
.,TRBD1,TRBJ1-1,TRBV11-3,CASSRDRGNTEAFF,TGTGCCAGCAGCCGGGACAGGGGGAACACTGAAGCTTTCTTT
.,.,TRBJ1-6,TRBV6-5,CASSYSRGINNSPLHF,TGTGCCAGCAGTTACAGTCGGGGGATCAATAATTCACCCCTCCACTTT
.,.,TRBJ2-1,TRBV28,CATGWRLNEQFF,TGTGCCACCGGATGGAGGCTCAATGAGCAGTTCTTC